The 3 T cell receptor beta chains below were found in one sample sequenced in a study of Tregs in tolerant kidney transplant recipients. This table comes from immunoSEQ multiplex PCR, and its TCRdb copy is limited to in-frame clones, with some not included. The table shows roughly 66,000 clones, with roughly 92% occurring only once. The sequencing used CD8+ T cells from blood, collected before the transplant. The receptor set was obtained from a human donor who received a combined kidney and bone marrow transplant.

The V gene is TRBV11-3, the J gene TRBJ1-2; D is unclear. The germline gives CDR1 SGHNT, CDR2 YENEEA. The CDR3 spans 13 residues. V gave up 3 bases and J gave up 4 bases, with 9 bases separating them. CDR3 sequence: CASSFAEGYGYTF. CDR3 bases: TGTGCCAGCAGCTTTGCGGAGGGCTATGGCTACACCTTC.

The V call is TRBV7-2, the J call TRBJ1-5; 10 bases agree with TRBD1. The V segment lost 5 bases and the J segment 1 base; nucleotides outside the gene matches: 11. The CDR3 totals 18 residues. Germline V gene sequence: CDR1 SGHTA, CDR2 FQGNSA. The chain's CDR3 is CASSPEVTGGPSNQPQHF. CDR3 bases: TGTGCCAGCAGCCCAGAAGTGACAGGGGGCCCCAGCAATCAGCCCCAGCATTTT.

V gene TRBV5-8 combines with J gene TRBJ2-5; D is undetermined. Germline V lookup: CDR1 SGHTS, CDR2 YDEGEE. The CDR3 has 12 residues. Trimming cost V 7 bases and J 5 bases, with 12 bases left between them. The CDR3 is CASELTPETQYF. The CDR3 nucleotides are TGTGCCAGCGAACTTACCCCGGAGACCCAGTACTTC.